Below, one T cell receptor (beta chain) is given with its context. Its antigen is still unknown. The record has no base qualities; no much larger clone is one base away. This record belongs to a study of T cell responses to AZD1222 COVID-19 vaccine listed by TCRdb under 2021. Regarding the study in general: AZD1222 recipients with second doses at about 4 weeks or about 12 weeks were pooled, because spike-specific TCR depth and breadth did not differ between schedules. A total of under 250 trial participants underwent TCR sequencing, of whom about 200 had received two doses of AZD1222 and roughly 26 had received two doses of the MenACWY control vaccine. Trial participants were enrolled into age subgroups of 18-55, 56-69 and 70-plus years, which contained about 150, 27 and 61 TCR-sequenced participants, respectively. General conclusions and limits of the study: Most participants were white British and females outnumbered males, and the authors suggested that clonal diversity may have been underestimated. After two AZD1222 doses, both the breadth and the depth of spike-specific TCRs were significantly higher than at day 0 and than in MenACWY recipients. Conclusions about previously exposed vaccinees are limited because only six or seven AZD1222 recipients were SARS-CoV-2 seropositive at baseline. Epitopes outside the regions mutated in the B.1.351 and B.1.1.7 variants were reportedly recognized by nearly half of the unique spike-specific TCRs. The vaccine-associated CD4 TCRs covered the entire spike protein, and the dominant responses fell in regions 160-218 and 743-854. In the small 56-69-year group, the increase in depth fell short of significance, most likely because of low power. Because no samples from the day 14 peak response were available, repertoires could be characterized only after the peak T cell response.

The time point label, read with the paper, signifies: baseline before first vaccination. The vaccinee samples were drawn from two UK trials, COV001 and COV002, one of which was a single-blind randomized controlled phase 2/3 trial testing AZD1222 (ChAdOx1 nCoV-19) in healthy adults. For TCRbeta chain sequencing, PBMC samples were collected from trial participants at day 0 and at day 28 after the second dose. Per the germline V gene (reference sequence), SGHKS is the CDR1 and YYEKEE is the CDR2. Inclusive of the bounding cysteine and phenylalanine, the CDR3 is 11 residues long. This entry keeps only the CDR3 DNA: 33 bases, framed from base 1. A distance of 2 bases separates the germline ends of V and J, which lose 0 bases and 4 bases respectively. The CDR3 regions of human TCRbeta chains were analyzed by immunosequencing. The study's own analysis went as follows. Repertoire TCRs were checked for matches against a reference library of SARS-CoV-2-specific TCRs that had been generated using the MIRA antigen-specificity platform. Breadth meant the fraction of unique TCRs that were SARS-CoV-2-associated, whereas depth meant the fraction of total T cells that were SARS-CoV-2-associated. Each spike-specific TCR was assigned to its reactive spike region and to a CD4 or CD8 class using the MIRA data. Log10-transformed breadth and depth values were compared by one-way ANOVA with Sidak's multiple comparisons tests. The clones in this table, taken by TCRdb from immuneACCESS, are in-frame only. Not every clone is retained; where verified, under half of the shortfall comes from an unresolved V gene, and the cause of the rest is unknown. The V and J calls and the clone size are those of that table, but D and trimming were determined from the DNA. The table for this sample lists around 77,000 clones; around 87% of them were counted only once. The top ten clones comprise approximately 25% of the sample.

The sequences come from peripheral blood, collected on day 0 of AZD1222 vaccination. Recombination joined TRBV5-5 with TRBJ2-7; no D gene is confidently identified. This clonotype originated in an adult in good health. The DNA sequence is given as TGTGCCAGCAGCTTGGAATACGAGCAGTACTTC. This yields the protein CASSLEYEQYF. Reference TRBV5-5 and TRBJ2-7 genes cover what lies past the CDR3, so the full variable domain is DAGVTQSPTHLIKTRGQQVTLRCSPISGHKSVSWYQQVLGQGPQFIFQYYEKEERGRGNFPDRFSARQFPNYSSELNVNALLLGDSALYLCASSLEYEQYFGPGTRLTVT.